This T cell receptor beta chain was identified during a study of blood T cell repertoires in COVID-19. Study-wide background: Samples representing acute and convalescent COVID-19 were sourced from the United States, Italy and Spain. From T cells, B-cell-depleted T cells, or PBMCs came the material, which was cDNA or gDNA.

Germline V gene lookup returns CDR1 SGHTA and CDR2 FQGNSA. CDR3 length equals 13 residues. V was cut by 8 bases and J by 10 bases, with 18 bases left in between. Per the authors' pipeline: Amplification of reference gene primers was used by the study to estimate nucleated cell counts. Clones were sequenced by immunoSEQ multiplex PCR, and TCRdb holds only the in-frame ones, with some missing. V and J calls and clone size are those listed in that table; D and trimming were worked out from the DNA. The table records 130,000 to 150,000 clones, under 85% of them present only once. The J gene is TRBJ2-1, the V gene TRBV7-2, with D tentatively TRBD1 (5 bases). Input material: peripheral blood. The origin of this receptor is a human donor in a cohort sampled during active COVID-19. CDR3 residues: CASDGAALGEQFF. CDR3 in DNA: TGTGCCAGCGATGGGGCAGCCTTGGGGGAGCAGTTCTTC.